This record concerns one TCR beta chain sequence. V lost 3 bases, J lost 5 bases, and 8 bases stayed unmatched. The CDR3 spans 14 residues. The V gene's germline CDR1 is GTSNPN and CDR2 SVGIG (reference sequence). Then a second PCR, running roughly 6 to 11 cycles, was carried out with a sample-barcoded 5' primer and a J-beta primer mix. TCRdb independently ran MiXCR on the 5' RACE reads; one entry per CDR3 protein. Among 650,000 to 950,000 distinct CDR3 sequences listed, around two fifths were seen once. This entry comes from a study of blood T cells in healthy people across ages. The TCR was taken from a man between 60 and 75 years old in good health. The V and J genes are TRBV30 and TRBJ2-3, with 7 nucleotides matching TRBD2. Source material: blood. CDR3 sequence (DNA): TGTGCCTGGAGGACGAGCGGGGCTCGAGATACGCAGTATTTT. It is translated as CAWRTSGARDTQYF.